One sample yielded the 26 T cell receptor beta chains listed below, sequenced in a study of human thymus T cells. Thymus tissue was removed during corrective cardiac surgery. Generated by immunoSEQ multiplex PCR, the TCRdb table keeps only in-frame clones and is missing some. The sample gives tens of thousands of clones, roughly 94% of which show up once; 0.034% is in the top ten. Specimen: thymus tissue. The receptors stem from a girl under three years old with a congenital heart defect but otherwise immunologically healthy.

This chain links TRBV28 with TRBJ2-7; TRBD1 aligns across 9 bases. After removal of 7 bases from V and 0 bases from J, the junction contained 13 bases not matched to a gene. Germline V gives CDR1 MDHEN, CDR2 SYDVKM. The CDR3 runs 17 residues. CDR3 bases: TGTGCCAGCAAGGACAGGGGTAACTCCGAAAGCTCCTACGAGCAGTACTTC. This codes for CASKDRGNSESSYEQYF. The entire variable domain, with the rest obtained from reference TRBV28 and TRBJ2-7, is as follows: DVKVTQSSRYLVKRTGEKVFLECVQDMDHENMFWYRQDPGLGLRLIYFSYDVKMKEKGDIPEGYSVSREKKERFSLILESASTNQTSMYLCASKDRGNSESSYEQYFGPGTRLTVT.

This sequence joins TRBV5-6 and TRBJ1-5; D call uncertain. Germline CDR1 reads SGHDT; CDR2 reads YYEEEE. The V and J ends lost 4 bases and 3 bases respectively, with 11 bases between them. This CDR3 is built from 14 residues. The CDR3 nucleotides are TGTGCCAGCAGCCGAACAGAACCCAATCAGCCCCAGCATTTT. Translating it yields CASSRTEPNQPQHF.

J is TRBJ1-1 and V is TRBV15; D might be TRBD1 (5 bases). This CDR3 spans 18 amino acids. Trimming took 3 bases from V and 1 from J, leaving 21 bases between them. Germline CDR1 is LNHNV and CDR2 is YYDKDF (reference sequence). CDR3 amino acids: CATSSNSGGPARNTEAFF. DNA of the CDR3: TGTGCCACCAGCAGCAACAGCGGGGGACCCGCTCGGAACACTGAAGCTTTCTTT. The complete variable domain, with remaining parts taken from reference TRBV15 and TRBJ1-1, reads DAMVIQNPRYQVTQFGKPVTLSCSQTLNHNVMYWYQQKSSQAPKLLFHYYDKDFNNEADTPDNFQSRRPNTSFCFLDIRSPGLGDTAMYLCATSSNSGGPARNTEAFFGQGTRLTVV.

The chain carries TRBV27 and TRBJ2-5, with 10 positions matching TRBD1. The V segment lost 6 bases and the J segment 8 bases; nucleotides outside the gene matches: 9. The CDR3 contains 14 residues. Germline loops: CDR1 MNHEY, CDR2 SMNVEV (reference sequence). CDR3 sequence (DNA): TGTGCCAGCAGAACCGGGACAGGGGATGAAACCCAGTACTTC. This gives the protein CASRTGTGDETQYF.

This sequence joins TRBV9 and TRBJ1-2, with D uncertain. Trimming took 2 bases from V and 0 from J, leaving 5 bases between them. The CDR3 is made up of 13 amino acids. Germline values: CDR1 SGDLS, CDR2 YYNGEE. DNA for the CDR3: TGTGCCAGCAGCGTCGGTCCTAACTATGGCTACACCTTC. This encodes CASSVGPNYGYTF.

The genes are TRBV4-1 and TRBJ2-3; TRBD2 is a possible D gene (5 bases). Germline values: CDR1 MGHRA, CDR2 YSYEKL. The V end was cut by 0 bases, the J end by 4 bases, with 17 bases between. The CDR3 extends over 17 amino acids. CDR3 sequence: CASSQEGRLLGADTQYF. Here the CDR3 DNA reads TGCGCCAGCAGCCAAGAAGGCCGACTACTTGGGGCAGATACGCAGTATTTT.

This clone was seen a single time. The chain uses TRBV4-1 and TRBJ2-7, with D unclear. This CDR3 is built from 19 residues. Germline CDR1 reads MGHRA; CDR2 reads YSYEKL. Trimming removed 0 bases from V and 5 bases from J, with 26 bases in between. CDR3 sequence (DNA): TGCGCCAGCAGCCAAGATCTACTTCGCGTAAGCGAACCTTCCCACGAGCAGTACTTC. Its translation: CASSQDLLRVSEPSHEQYF.

This chain connects TRBV4-2 to TRBJ1-1; D remains unclear. Deletions cut 0 bases from V and 3 bases from J, with 14 bases between. The CDR3 is 16 amino acids. Germline V gene data show CDR1 as LGHNA and CDR2 as YNFKEQ. The CDR3 bases are TGTGCCAGCAGCCAAGATAGGCAATCGGGTGACACTGAAGCTTTCTTT. Amino acid sequence: CASSQDRQSGDTEAFF.

This clone was seen a handful of times. The gene calls are TRBV19 and TRBJ2-7, with D possibly called TRBD1 or TRBD2 (5 bases each). Germline lookup yields CDR1 LNHDA and CDR2 SQIVND (reference sequence). The germline V and J ends were trimmed by 1 base and 7 bases, with 14 bases remaining between them. This CDR3 has 14 residues. As DNA, the CDR3 is TGTGCCAGTAGTATAGGTCAGGGCAGCGGAGAGCAGTACTTC. It codes for CASSIGQGSGEQYF.

V and J are TRBV7-2 and TRBJ1-2, with D maybe TRBD1 (5 bases). CDR1 is SGHTA, CDR2 FQGNSA, per germline. Trimming removed 3 bases at V and 1 base at J, with 18 bases between. The CDR3 is 17 amino acids. The CDR3 nucleotides read TGTGCCAGCAGCTTGGCAGGGAGAGGATCTTATAACTATGGCTACACCTTC. This encodes CASSLAGRGSYNYGYTF. The full variable domain, its missing parts supplied by reference TRBV7-2 and TRBJ1-2, is GAGVSQSPSNKVTEKGKDVELRCDPISGHTALYWYRQSLGQGLEFLIYFQGNSAPDKSGLPSDRFSAERTGGSVSTLTIQRTQQEDSAVYLCASSLAGRGSYNYGYTFGSGTRLTVV.

The chain employs TRBV11-2 and TRBJ2-1; 8 nucleotides line up with TRBD2. The CDR3 has 16 residues. Germline loops: CDR1 SGHAT, CDR2 FQNNGV. V shed 4 bases, J shed 2 bases, and the junction held 7 bases outside the gene matches. The CDR3 protein is CASSSPAGLAYNEQFF. CDR3 nucleotides: TGTGCCAGCAGCTCCCCAGCGGGACTAGCCTACAATGAGCAGTTCTTC.

This clone came up once. The rearrangement links TRBV7-2 to TRBJ2-1; D call uncertain. Trimming cost V 1 base and J 2 bases, with 12 bases left between them. The V gene's germline CDR1 is SGHTA and CDR2 FQGNSA. The CDR3 extends over 16 amino acids. This chain's CDR3 is CASSLGGRSAYNEQFF. CDR3 sequence (DNA): TGTGCCAGCAGCTTAGGTGGGCGGAGCGCCTACAATGAGCAGTTCTTC. Filled out from reference TRBV7-2 and TRBJ2-1, the complete variable domain reads GAGVSQSPSNKVTEKGKDVELRCDPISGHTALYWYRQSLGQGLEFLIYFQGNSAPDKSGLPSDRFSAERTGGSVSTLTIQRTQQEDSAVYLCASSLGGRSAYNEQFFGPGTRLTVL.

This clone turned up a few times. The V gene is TRBV25-1, the J gene TRBJ2-1, with D maybe TRBD1 (6 bases). V was clipped by 6 bases and J by 9 bases, with 18 bases between them. This CDR3 spans 14 amino acids. Germline CDR1 is MGHDK and CDR2 is SYGVNS. The CDR3: CASRLRGAKGEQFF. CDR3 bases: TGTGCCAGCAGGCTCAGGGGAGCTAAGGGTGAGCAGTTCTTC.

This clone was recorded once. The chain links TRBV27 to TRBJ2-7, with D maybe TRBD1 (5 bases). This CDR3 is built from 13 residues. Germline V CDR1 and CDR2: MNHEY, SMNVEV (reference sequence). The V end was cut by 2 bases, the J end by 1 base, with 6 bases between. CDR3 in amino acids: CASSLGASYEQYF. CDR3 coding DNA: TGTGCCAGCAGTTTAGGGGCATCCTACGAGCAGTACTTC.

The chain has TRBV7-2 and TRBJ2-7; D unclear. With 5 bases removed from V and 6 bases from J, the gap between germline ends came to 17 bases. The CDR3 totals 14 residues. CDR1 and CDR2 (germline): SGHTA, FQGNSA. This CDR3 reads CASSPRTEIGEQYF. In DNA form, the CDR3 reads TGTGCCAGCAGCCCGAGGACCGAAATTGGCGAGCAGTACTTC.

The chain couples TRBV5-1 to TRBJ1-5; a possible D gene is TRBD1 (5 bases). This CDR3 contains 12 residues. V was cut by 8 bases and J by 4 bases, with 10 bases left in between. CDR1 and CDR2 (germline): SGHRS, YFSETQ. CDR3 protein: CASPQGNQPQHF. CDR3 nucleotides: TGCGCCAGTCCTCAGGGAAATCAGCCCCAGCATTTT.

The rearrangement uses TRBV21-1 and TRBJ2-7; the D segment call TRBD2 is taken from the table without a DNA check. TRBV21-1 is tagged as a pseudogene. The CDR3 contains 15 residues. The CDR3 loop is CASRSTGTRGYEQYF. The DNA for the CDR3 is TGTGCCAGCCGATCTACCGGGACTAGAGGGTACGAGCAGTACTTC.

V and J are TRBV25-1 and TRBJ1-1; a weak D match, TRBD1 (6 bases). CDR1 and CDR2 (germline): MGHDK, SYGVNS. CDR3 length equals 15 residues. Trimming took off 7 bases at V and 3 bases at J, with 18 bases between the two ends. In DNA, the CDR3 is TGTGCCAGCACGCGGGACACGGAAGGATACACTGAAGCTTTCTTT. This gives the protein CASTRDTEGYTEAFF.

This chain joins TRBV5-6 and TRBJ2-7; 9 bases are shared with TRBD1. The V segment lost 5 bases and the J segment 1 base; nucleotides outside the gene matches: 10. CDR1 is SGHDT and CDR2 is YYEEEE in the germline V gene. The CDR3 is 16 amino acids. CDR3 loop: CASSPGTGTTSYEQYF. The CDR3 DNA follows: TGTGCCAGCAGTCCCGGGACAGGGACAACTTCCTACGAGCAGTACTTC. Using reference TRBV5-6 and TRBJ2-7 for the parts outside the CDR3, the full variable domain is DAGVTQSPTHLIKTRGQQVTLRCSPKSGHDTVSWYQQALGQGPQFIFQYYEEEERQRGNFPDRFSGHQFPNYSSELNVNALLLGDSALYLCASSPGTGTTSYEQYFGPGTRLTVT.

The chain recombines TRBV6-5 with TRBJ1-2; a weak D match, TRBD1 (6 bases). V lost 4 bases, J lost 11 bases, and 23 bases lay in between. CDR3 length equals 15 residues. CDR1 is MNHEY and CDR2 is SVGAGI in the germline V gene. The CDR3 nucleotides read TGTGCCAGCAGTTGCGGGGACACTCCATCGCTTAATTACACCTTC. This sequence encodes CASSCGDTPSLNYTF.

The V gene is TRBV19, the J gene TRBJ2-3; a possible D gene is TRBD1 (6 bases). CDR3 length: 15 amino acids. Germline V gene data show CDR1 as LNHDA and CDR2 as SQIVND (reference sequence). V shed 4 bases and J shed 5 bases, with 16 bases lying between them. This CDR3 is CASSRGLESEDTQYF. The CDR3 DNA follows: TGTGCCAGTAGTAGGGGGCTAGAGAGTGAAGATACGCAGTATTTT.

The chain uses TRBV4-1 and TRBJ1-4, with 8 bases fitting TRBD1. The CDR3 contains 19 residues. Losses at the gene ends were 4 bases for V and 5 bases for J; bases not matched to a gene: 18. Germline V lookup: CDR1 MGHRA, CDR2 YSYEKL. The CDR3 reads CASSRNKLSRGLRNEKLFF. The CDR3 DNA reads TGCGCCAGCAGCCGAAACAAACTCAGCAGGGGGCTCCGGAATGAAAAACTGTTTTTT.

The chain employs TRBV13 and TRBJ2-6; TRBD1 matches 8 bases. V dropped 0 bases and J dropped 0; count of bases not matched to a gene: 10. The CDR3 loop spans 20 amino acids. Germline lookup yields CDR1 PRHDT and CDR2 FYEKMQ (reference sequence). CDR3 coding DNA: TGTGCCAGCAGCTTAGGTCCCCCCGGGACAGGAATCTCTGGGGCCAACGTCCTGACTTTC. Translated, it gives CASSLGPPGTGISGANVLTF.

For the CDR3, the DNA is TGTGCCAGCAGTTACTCGAGGCAGGGGAGCACTGAAGCTTTCTTT. It specifies CASSYSRQGSTEAFF. The chain combines TRBV6-5 with TRBJ1-1, with D possibly matching TRBD1 (6 bases). The germline CDR1 and CDR2 sequences are MNHEY and SVGAGI. The CDR3 consists of 15 residues. The germline V and J ends were trimmed by 0 bases and 4 bases, with 12 bases remaining between them.

The chain joins TRBV7-2 to TRBJ2-5, with 7 bases aligning to TRBD2. With 1 base clipped from V and 1 base from J, the junction kept 6 bases outside the gene matches. The CDR3 sequence is 16 residues long. From germline, CDR1 is SGHTA and CDR2 FQGNSA. This chain's CDR3 is CASSLVAGRPQETQYF. DNA for the CDR3: TGTGCCAGCAGCTTAGTAGCGGGCCGGCCCCAAGAGACCCAGTACTTC.

The CDR3 reads CASSLYPRTSGRRTDDEQFF. The CDR3 DNA sequence: TGTGCCAGCAGTTTATACCCCCGGACTAGCGGGAGGAGGACCGACGATGAGCAGTTCTTC. This chain joins TRBV27 and TRBJ2-1; 14 bases map to TRBD2. This CDR3 region has 20 residues. Germline CDR1 and CDR2: MNHEY and SMNVEV (reference sequence). J was trimmed by 8 bases and V by 1 base; bases with no gene match: 16.